The sample holds many counts of the clone carrying this TCR beta chain. The antigen is not known. One junction end does not reproduce the germline sequence, and a read error may be involved. This entry is derived from a study of neurological immune-mediated disorders. The study, taken as a whole, reports: None of the CDR3 amino acid sequences of expanded clones were shared across subjects, and this suggested private repertoires in all groups.

Template-switch 5'RACE cDNA synthesis added a 10-nucleotide unique molecular identifier. From 15-18 subjects, every sequencing run obtained over 200 million TCR-beta sequences. MiXCR, applied by TCRdb to the 5' RACE reads, yields one record per CDR3 protein. The top ten hold about 7.2% of the sample, which has some 20,000 distinct CDR3 sequences, 14% seen once. Germline CDR1 and CDR2: KGHSH and LQKENI. The CDR3 totals 13 residues. Sorted libraries drew on under 1.2 million CD4+ or CD8+ T cells. The chain is built from TRBV18 and TRBJ2-1, with no clear D. The receptor comes from a woman in her sixties or seventies with HTLV-1-associated myelopathy (HAM/TSP). Material for sequencing was CD4+ T cells from blood. Written as DNA, the CDR3 is TGTGCCAGCTCCATGAATGCAGCTAATGAGCCGTTCTTC. Protein sequence: CASSMNAANEPFF.